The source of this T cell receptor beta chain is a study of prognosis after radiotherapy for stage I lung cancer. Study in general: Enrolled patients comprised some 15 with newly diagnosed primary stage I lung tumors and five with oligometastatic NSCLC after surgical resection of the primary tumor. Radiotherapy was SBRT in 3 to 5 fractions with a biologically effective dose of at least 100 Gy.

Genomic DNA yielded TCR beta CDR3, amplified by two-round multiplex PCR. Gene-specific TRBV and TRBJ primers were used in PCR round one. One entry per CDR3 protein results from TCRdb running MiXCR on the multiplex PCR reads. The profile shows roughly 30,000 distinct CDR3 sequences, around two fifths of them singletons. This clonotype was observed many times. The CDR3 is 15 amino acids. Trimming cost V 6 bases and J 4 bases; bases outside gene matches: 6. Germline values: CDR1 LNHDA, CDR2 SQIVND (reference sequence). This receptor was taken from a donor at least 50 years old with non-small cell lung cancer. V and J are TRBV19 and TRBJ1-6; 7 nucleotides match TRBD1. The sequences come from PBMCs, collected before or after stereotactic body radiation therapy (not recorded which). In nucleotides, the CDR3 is TGTGCCAGTAGACCTGGGACAGCATATAATTCACCCCTCCACTTT. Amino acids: CASRPGTAYNSPLHF. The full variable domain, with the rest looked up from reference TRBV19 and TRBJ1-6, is DGGITQSPKYLFRKEGQNVTLSCEQNLNHDAMYWYRQDPGQGLRLIYYSQIVNDFQKGDIAEGYSVSREKKESFPLTVTSAQKNPTAFYLCASRPGTAYNSPLHFGNGTRLTVT.